The 9 T cell receptor beta chains in this list originate from one sample, sequenced in a study of cytomegalovirus exposure and HLA in healthy donors. 13 Jbeta primers and 60 Vbeta primers were used for the PCR. The data were produced by immunoSEQ multiplex PCR, yet TCRdb's version contains in-frame clones alone and is incomplete. Altogether roughly 120,000 clones are present, 65% to 80% being singletons, with the ten largest covering 9.5% to 15%. Material for sequencing was PBMCs. The receptors here all came from a woman aged 40 to 49 in good health and CMV-seropositive.

V and J are TRBV5-1 and TRBJ2-7; no definite D call. The V gene's germline CDR1 is SGHRS and CDR2 YFSETQ. This CDR3 has 14 residues. Trimming removed 0 bases from V and 2 bases from J, with 9 bases in between. This chain's CDR3 is CASSLATSAYEQYF. The CDR3, as DNA: TGCGCCAGCAGCTTGGCCACCAGCGCCTACGAGCAGTACTTC.

The V gene is TRBV28, the J gene TRBJ1-5; TRBD1 is a possible D gene (5 bases). The CDR3 is made up of 17 amino acids. V shed 8 bases and J shed 3 bases, with 23 bases lying between them. Germline lookup yields CDR1 MDHEN and CDR2 SYDVKM. The CDR3 spells CASGPFRAPKNNQPQHF. In DNA form, the CDR3 reads TGTGCCAGCGGTCCCTTCAGGGCGCCGAAGAACAATCAGCCCCAGCATTTT.

As regards this clone: Other DNA sequences in this specimen translate into the identical CDR3. The J gene is TRBJ2-3, the V gene TRBV4-1; D remains unclear. The CDR3 consists of 14 residues. Germline V gene data show CDR1 as MGHRA and CDR2 as YSYEKL. V was shortened by 0 bases and J by 0 bases, with 4 bases between the two germline ends. This chain's CDR3 is CASSQDSSTDTQYF. In DNA form, the CDR3 reads TGCGCCAGCAGCCAAGATTCAAGCACAGATACGCAGTATTTT.

CDR3 amino acids: CASSRRDRGMGYTF. CDR3 DNA: TGTGCCAGCAGCCGCCGGGACAGGGGGATGGGCTACACCTTC. The chain has TRBV21-1 and TRBJ1-2; TRBD1, the D gene given by the table, was not confirmed from the DNA. TRBV21-1 corresponds to a pseudogene. The CDR3 sequence is 14 residues long.

This clone has just a few counts. The rearrangement links TRBV7-9 to TRBJ2-4; D is perhaps TRBD2 (6 bases). CDR1 and CDR2 (germline): SEHNR, FQNEAQ (reference sequence). Deletions cut 1 base from V and 8 bases from J, with 15 bases between. The CDR3 loop spans 15 amino acids. CDR3 amino acids: CASSLEVGPGDIQYF. The CDR3 DNA reads TGTGCCAGCAGCTTAGAGGTGGGGCCGGGGGACATTCAGTACTTC.

The rearrangement links TRBV30 to TRBJ2-2; possibly TRBD1 for D (6 bases). This CDR3 is 13 amino acids long. Germline V lookup: CDR1 GTSNPN, CDR2 SVGIG (reference sequence). Trimming left V 7 bases short and J 6 bases short, with 15 bases between. Here the CDR3 DNA reads TGTGCCTCCCAAGGGGGTTTGGCCGGGGAGCTGTTTTTT. Protein: CASQGGLAGELFF.

This clone was counted a single time. V gene TRBV29-1 combines with J gene TRBJ2-7; TRBD1 aligns across 9 bases. CDR1 and CDR2 from the germline V gene are SQVTM and ANQGSEA. After removal of 5 bases from V and 1 base from J, the junction contained 6 bases not matched to a gene. This CDR3 region has 14 residues. The CDR3 is CSVFGTGSSYEQYF. The CDR3 region has the DNA TGCAGCGTTTTTGGGACAGGGAGTTCCTACGAGCAGTACTTC.

The rearrangement links TRBV2 to TRBJ2-5; D possibly corresponds to TRBD2 (5 bases). The CDR3 consists of 13 residues. Trimming took off 1 base at V and 9 bases at J, with 12 bases between the two ends. Germline V gives CDR1 SNHLY, CDR2 FYNNEI. This chain's CDR3 is CASSEGQVGAQYF. The CDR3 DNA sequence: TGTGCCAGCAGTGAAGGGCAGGTCGGGGCCCAGTACTTC.

The CDR3 DNA is TGTGCCAGCAGCTTAGGGGGCGGGAAGGGCTCCTACGAGCAGTACTTC. This sequence encodes CASSLGGGKGSYEQYF. The V gene is TRBV7-9, the J gene TRBJ2-7; weak D call: TRBD2 (6 bases). CDR3 length: 16 amino acids. Germline assignment: CDR1 SEHNR and CDR2 FQNEAQ (reference sequence). Trimming pared 1 base from V and 0 bases from J, leaving 13 bases between.